Listed here is a single T cell receptor (beta chain). Its antigen remains unknown. This entry belongs to a study of cytomegalovirus exposure and HLA in healthy donors. Researchers ran the PCR with 60 Vbeta and 13 Jbeta primers. Produced via immunoSEQ multiplex PCR; TCRdb's table is partial and in-frame only. The table shows 170,000 or so clones, with roughly three quarters occurring only once. Study-level points and caveats: Most of the CMV-associated TCR beta chains (in a later analysis) appeared to be HLA-restricted.

From germline, CDR1 is SGHNT and CDR2 YENEEA. The CDR3 extends over 15 amino acids. V lost 1 base and J lost 3; bases outside the gene matches: 4. The chain employs TRBV11-3 and TRBJ2-7; 9 nucleotides line up with TRBD1. The receptor comes from a woman in her 50s in good health and CMV-seropositive. Sequencing was carried out using PBMCs. The CDR3 region is CASSLAGGQGYEQYF. The CDR3 DNA reads as TGTGCCAGCAGCTTAGCTGGGGGACAGGGCTACGAGCAGTACTTC. Full variable domain (rest looked up from reference TRBV11-3 and TRBJ2-7): EAGVVQSPRYKIIEKKQPVAFWCNPISGHNTLYWYLQNLGQGPELLIRYENEEAVDDSQLPKDRFSAERLKGVDSTLKIQPAELGDSAVYLCASSLAGGQGYEQYFGPGTRLTVT.